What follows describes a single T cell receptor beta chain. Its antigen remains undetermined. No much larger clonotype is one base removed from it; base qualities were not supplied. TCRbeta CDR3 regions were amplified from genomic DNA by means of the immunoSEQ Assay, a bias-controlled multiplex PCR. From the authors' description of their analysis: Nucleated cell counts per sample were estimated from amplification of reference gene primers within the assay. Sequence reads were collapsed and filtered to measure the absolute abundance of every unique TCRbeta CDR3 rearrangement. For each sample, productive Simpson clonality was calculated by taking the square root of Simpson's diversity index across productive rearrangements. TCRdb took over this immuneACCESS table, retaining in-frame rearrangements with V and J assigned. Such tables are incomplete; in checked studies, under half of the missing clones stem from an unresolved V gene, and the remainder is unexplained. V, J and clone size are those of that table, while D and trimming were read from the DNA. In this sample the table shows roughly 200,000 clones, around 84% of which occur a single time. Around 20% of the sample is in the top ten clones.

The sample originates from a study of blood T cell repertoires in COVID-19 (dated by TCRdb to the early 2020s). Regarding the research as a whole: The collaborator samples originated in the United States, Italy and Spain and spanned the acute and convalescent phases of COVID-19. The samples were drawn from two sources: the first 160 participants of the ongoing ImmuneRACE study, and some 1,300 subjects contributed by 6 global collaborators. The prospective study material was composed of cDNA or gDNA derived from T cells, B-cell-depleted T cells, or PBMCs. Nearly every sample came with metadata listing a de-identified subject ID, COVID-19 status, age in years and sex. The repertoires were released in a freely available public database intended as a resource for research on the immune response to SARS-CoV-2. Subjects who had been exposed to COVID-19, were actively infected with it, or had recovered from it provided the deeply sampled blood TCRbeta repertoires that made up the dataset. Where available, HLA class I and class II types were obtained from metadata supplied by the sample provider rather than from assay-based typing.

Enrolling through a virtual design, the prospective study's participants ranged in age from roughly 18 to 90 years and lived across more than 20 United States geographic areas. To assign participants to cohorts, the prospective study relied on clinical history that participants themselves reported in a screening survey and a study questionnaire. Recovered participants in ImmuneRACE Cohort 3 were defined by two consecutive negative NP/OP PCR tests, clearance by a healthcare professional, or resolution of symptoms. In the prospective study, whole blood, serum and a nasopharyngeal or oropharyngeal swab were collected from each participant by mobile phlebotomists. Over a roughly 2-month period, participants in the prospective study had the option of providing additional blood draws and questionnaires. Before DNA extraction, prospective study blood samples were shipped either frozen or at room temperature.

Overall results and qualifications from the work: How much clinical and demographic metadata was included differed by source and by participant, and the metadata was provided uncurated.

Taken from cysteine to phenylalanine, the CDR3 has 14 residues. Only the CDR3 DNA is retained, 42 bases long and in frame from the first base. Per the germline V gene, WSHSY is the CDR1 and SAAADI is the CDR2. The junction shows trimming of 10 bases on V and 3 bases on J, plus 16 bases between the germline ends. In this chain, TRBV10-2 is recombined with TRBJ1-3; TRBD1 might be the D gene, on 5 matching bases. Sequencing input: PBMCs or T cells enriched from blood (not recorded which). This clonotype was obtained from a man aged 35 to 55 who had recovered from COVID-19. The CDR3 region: CATRLGGDGNTIYF. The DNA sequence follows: TGCGCCACCCGTTTGGGGGGTGATGGAAACACCATATATTTT.